A single sample gave rise to the 9 T cell receptor beta chains below, sequenced in a study of blood T cell repertoires in COVID-19 (TCRdb year 2020). The library was generated by the immunoSEQ multiplex PCR assay. Not all clones reach the TCRdb copy of this immuneACCESS table, which keeps in-frame sequences only. Checked studies attribute under half of the gap to unresolved V genes and leave the rest unexplained. This sample gives 84,000 or so clones in total; approximately 75% of them show up just once. The top ten clones comprise about 12% of the sample. The sequenced material came from peripheral blood. The receptors were gathered from a human donor in a cohort sampled during active COVID-19.

The chain recombines TRBV4-2 with TRBJ1-1; 10 bases line up with TRBD1. The CDR3 runs to 15 residues. The germline CDR1 and CDR2 sequences are LGHNA and YNFKEQ. The V and J ends lost 1 base and 6 bases, in that order; junction bases with no gene match: 5. CDR3 loop: CASSQGTGGLAEAFF. CDR3 nucleotide sequence: TGTGCCAGCAGCCAAGGGACAGGGGGATTGGCTGAAGCTTTCTTT.

CDR3 bases: TGCGCCAGCTCGGGACTAGCGGGGGCCGCCGTGCATGGGCAGTTCTTC. It codes for CASSGLAGAAVHGQFF. The chain has TRBV5-1 and TRBJ2-1; 14 positions match TRBD2. V lost 7 bases, J lost 12 bases, and 15 bases stayed unmatched. From germline, CDR1 is SGHRS and CDR2 YFSETQ. This CDR3 is built from 16 residues.

V is TRBV15 and J is TRBJ1-4; TRBD1 might be the D (5 bases). The germline CDR1 and CDR2 sequences are LNHNV and YYDKDF (reference sequence). The V end was cut by 0 bases, the J end by 3 bases, with 11 bases between. The length of the CDR3 is 16 residues. CDR3: CATSRDIGAANEKLFF. DNA of the CDR3: TGTGCCACCAGCAGAGATATTGGGGCAGCTAATGAAAAACTGTTTTTT.

The V and J genes are TRBV5-1 and TRBJ1-1; D gene ambiguous. Germline CDR1 and CDR2: SGHRS and YFSETQ. Deletions cut 4 bases from V and 0 bases from J, with 7 bases between. This CDR3 comprises 13 residues. CDR3 amino acids: CASSPRMNTEAFF. The DNA of the CDR3 is TGCGCCAGCAGCCCCAGGATGAACACTGAAGCTTTCTTT.

The J gene is TRBJ2-5, the V gene TRBV5-1; 9 bases are shared with TRBD1. This CDR3 is built from 14 residues. J gave up 4 bases and V 4 bases, and 5 bases lay outside the gene matches. CDR1 and CDR2 from the germline V gene are SGHRS and YFSETQ. The CDR3 reads CASSTGGGGETQYF. CDR3 DNA: TGCGCCAGCAGCACAGGGGGCGGAGGAGAGACCCAGTACTTC.

This chain uses TRBV5-6 with TRBJ1-5; possibly TRBD1 for D (5 bases). Per germline, CDR1 SGHDT and CDR2 YYEEEE. The V end was cut by 2 bases, the J end by 9 bases, with 15 bases between. CDR3 length: 14 amino acids. The CDR3 reads CASSFGTRDRPQHF. DNA of the CDR3: TGTGCCAGCAGCTTCGGGACGCGGGATCGGCCCCAGCATTTT.

The rearrangement links TRBV6-2 or TRBV6-3 to TRBJ2-7; a weak D match, TRBD1 (5 bases). Germline V gene sequence: CDR1 MNHEY, CDR2 SVGEGT. Trimming pared 4 bases from V and 4 bases from J, leaving 14 bases between. There are 14 residues in the CDR3. Written as DNA, the CDR3 is TGTGCCAGCAGTTCACTCCCGCAGGGATACGAGCAGTACTTC. As protein: CASSSLPQGYEQYF.

This sequence joins TRBV4-3 and TRBJ1-2, with a weak D call TRBD1 (5 bases). This CDR3 contains 17 residues. CDR1 is LGHNA, CDR2 YSLEER, per germline. V gave up 1 base and J gave up 5 bases, with 20 bases separating them. The CDR3 sequence is CASSQGTFETDLYGYTF. For the CDR3, the DNA is TGCGCCAGCAGCCAAGGTACCTTCGAGACAGATCTATATGGCTACACCTTC.

This clone was counted a few times. The chain employs TRBV7-2 and TRBJ2-3; D may be TRBD1 (5 bases). Germline V lookup: CDR1 SGHTA, CDR2 FQGNSA. V lost 3 bases, J lost 5 bases, and 9 bases lay in between. The CDR3 length is 13 residues. The CDR3 loop is CASSLEQEDTQYF. CDR3 in DNA: TGTGCCAGCAGCTTGGAACAGGAAGATACGCAGTATTTT.